This T cell receptor beta chain was captured by sequencing in a study of cytotoxic CD8 clonotypes in ibrutinib-treated CLL. Overall study: Responses comprised about 24 partial and 2 complete; at median approximately 70 months, approximately 14 remained remitted and about twelve progressed.

CDR1 is SGHDN, CDR2 FVKESK, per germline. The CDR3 has 13 amino acids. V was pared by 4 bases and J by 3 bases, with 10 bases between. The assay was immunoSEQ multiplex PCR, and TCRdb's table has in-frame clones only and misses some. The table has approximately 350,000 clones, over 60% seen once; the top ten hold 6.3%. This sample comprised PBMCs, obtained after 36 months of ibrutinib treatment. This clonotype originated in a human donor with chronic lymphocytic leukemia. The rearrangement joins TRBV14 to TRBJ2-7, with unresolved D. CDR3 sequence: CASSRLRIYEQYF. DNA for the CDR3: TGTGCCAGCAGCCGGTTGCGAATCTACGAGCAGTACTTC.